The next 25 T cell receptor beta chains were all read from a single sample in a study of blood T cells in healthy people across ages. Together with a sample-barcoded 5' primer, a J-beta primer mix was included in a second PCR lasting about 7 to 11 cycles. TCRdb re-derived calls from the 5' RACE reads in MiXCR, one entry per CDR3 protein. The sample holds just under 750,000 distinct CDR3 sequences, approximately 21% seen once. Source material: blood. The receptors come from a man aged 65 to 79 in good health.

This clonotype was observed a handful of times. The CDR3 nucleotides read TGTGCCAGCAGCAGGGGCCCCCTCCGCGAGCAGTACGTC. Translation gives CASSRGPLREQYV. The rearrangement joins TRBV7-2 to TRBJ2-7; weak D call: TRBD1 (5 bases). Germline loops: CDR1 SGHTA, CDR2 FQGNSA. Between the trimmed V and J ends, which lost 5 bases and 6 bases, there was a span of 14 bases. The CDR3 runs to 13 residues.

This clonotype was picked up a small number of times. V is TRBV20-1 and J is TRBJ2-6; D may be TRBD1 (5 bases). V was cut by 3 bases and J by 2 bases, with 11 bases left in between. The germline gives CDR1 DFQATT, CDR2 SNEGSKA (reference sequence). There are 15 residues in the CDR3. The DNA of the CDR3 is TGCAGTGCTAGGGTGGACACCACTGGGGCCAACGTCCTGACTTTC. This codes for CSARVDTTGANVLTF.

The rearrangement uses TRBV6-1 and TRBJ2-1; D is possibly TRBD1 (6 bases). Between the trimmed V and J ends, which lost 6 bases and 7 bases, there was a span of 19 bases. The length of the CDR3 is 15 residues. Germline CDR1 and CDR2: MNHNS and SASEGT. DNA of the CDR3: TGTGCCAGCAGACCCGGTGCAGGGGATTTTAATGAGCAGTTCTTC. Its translation is CASRPGAGDFNEQFF.

About this clonotype: This may be a read error: a much more frequent sequence differs by one nucleotide. The V call is TRBV20-1, the J call TRBJ1-2; a weak D match, TRBD1 (6 bases). The CDR3 covers 14 residues. Germline CDR1 DFQATT, CDR2 SNEGSKA (reference sequence). CDR3: CSAAQGRRVQGCTF. The DNA for the CDR3 is TGCAGTGCTGCTCAGGGGCGTCGTGTGCAAGGCTGCACCTTC.

This clonotype was detected only a few times. The CDR3, as DNA: TGTGCCAGCAAGACAGGCATTTCTGGGGTGAACACTGAAGCTTTCTTT. It encodes CASKTGISGVNTEAFF. The V call is TRBV12-3 or TRBV12-4, the J call TRBJ1-1; D may be TRBD1 (6 bases). The CDR3 runs 16 residues. Trimming removed 7 bases from V and 0 bases from J, with 18 bases in between.

The chain combines TRBV3-1 with TRBJ2-1; the D is unclear. V shed 1 base and J shed 7 bases, with 11 bases lying between them. The germline CDR1 and CDR2 sequences are LGHDT and YNNKEL (reference sequence). There are 14 residues in the CDR3. The CDR3 region has the DNA TGTGCCAGCAGCCAAGGGCCCGGATTGAATGAGCAGTTCTTC. Translation gives CASSQGPGLNEQFF.

This clonotype was seen more than once but under ten times. The J gene is TRBJ2-5, the V gene TRBV7-2, with 10 positions matching TRBD2. CDR1 SGHTA and CDR2 FQGNSA come from the germline V gene. V lost 5 bases to trimming and J lost 5 bases; unmatched junction nucleotides: 8. This CDR3 comprises 15 residues. CDR3: CASSLDTSGTETQYF. The CDR3 coding sequence is TGTGCCAGCAGCCTAGACACTAGCGGGACTGAGACCCAGTACTTC.

V is TRBV28 and J is TRBJ2-7; D unresolved. The CDR3 sequence is 15 residues long. V dropped 5 bases and J dropped 2 bases, with 16 bases sitting between them. CDR1 is MDHEN, CDR2 SYDVKM, per germline. This CDR3 reads CASSPPGLGTYEQYF. The DNA for the CDR3 is TGTGCCAGCAGTCCTCCGGGCCTGGGGACCTACGAGCAGTACTTC.

This clonotype was observed a few times. The rearrangement uses TRBV25-1 and TRBJ2-1; D unclear. Between the trimmed V and J ends, which lost 1 base and 7 bases, there was a span of 17 bases. The CDR3 sequence is 16 residues long. CDR1 and CDR2 (germline): MGHDK, SYGVNS. CDR3 residues: CASSESESSFRNEQFF. The CDR3 DNA is TGTGCCAGCAGTGAATCGGAGAGCTCGTTTCGGAATGAGCAGTTCTTC.

This clonotype has more than one count but fewer than ten. This chain's CDR3 is CATSSAGTGGPEAFF. CDR3 coding DNA: TGTGCCACCAGCAGCGCCGGGACAGGGGGCCCTGAAGCTTTCTTT. The V call is TRBV15, the J call TRBJ1-1; TRBD1 matches at 12 bases. This CDR3 spans 15 amino acids. From germline, CDR1 is LNHNV and CDR2 YYDKDF (reference sequence). The J segment lost 6 bases and the V segment lost 3 bases, leaving 5 bases of the junction unmatched.

The gene calls are TRBV20-1 and TRBJ1-6; D gene uncertain. Trimming cost V 5 bases and J 7 bases, with 15 bases left between them. This CDR3 comprises 14 residues. Germline lookup yields CDR1 DFQATT and CDR2 SNEGSKA (reference sequence). DNA of the CDR3: TGCAGTGCTGGAGGCGATCACAAGAATTCACCCCTCCACTTT. Protein product: CSAGGDHKNSPLHF.

Comments on this clonotype: At one end the junction does not follow the germline gene, possibly because of a read error. The genes are TRBV20-1 and TRBJ1-4, with a tentative D call TRBD1 (5 bases). The CDR3 is 13 amino acids. CDR1 is DFQATT and CDR2 is SNEGSKA in the germline V gene (reference sequence). CDR3 region: CSARGARGEKLFF. The CDR3 coding sequence is TGCAGTGCCAGAGGGGCCCGAGGGGAAAAACTGTTTTTT.

The genes are TRBV12-3 or TRBV12-4 and TRBJ2-7, with D hard to call. The CDR3 is 11 residues long. Trimming removed 3 bases at V and 8 bases at J, with 8 bases between. CDR3 loop: CASSLGKQQYF. CDR3 nucleotides: TGTGCCAGCAGTTTGGGAAAGCAGCAGTACTTC.

The CDR3 loop is CASSQDRGTGWEAFF. The CDR3 nucleotides are TGCGCCAGCAGCCAAGATAGGGGGACAGGATGGGAAGCTTTCTTT. The chain combines TRBV4-1 with TRBJ1-1; 8 bases map to TRBD1. In germline, CDR1 is MGHRA, CDR2 YSYEKL. The CDR3 has 15 amino acids. The V segment lost 0 bases and the J segment 8 bases; nucleotides outside the gene matches: 8.

This clonotype was seen a few times. The chain is built from TRBV4-3 and TRBJ1-6, with a possible D match to TRBD1 (5 bases). The germline V gene encodes CDR1 LGHNA and CDR2 YSLEER. V lost 0 bases, J lost 9 bases, and 12 bases lay in between. The CDR3 spans 15 residues. The DNA for the CDR3 is TGCGCCAGCAGCCAAGAGCCCAGGGTGGTTTCACCCCTCCACTTT. Its translation: CASSQEPRVVSPLHF.

The chain is built from TRBV5-1 and TRBJ2-7; D ambiguous. V gave up 0 bases and J gave up 0 bases, with 10 bases separating them. The CDR3 sequence is 15 residues long. Germline assignment: CDR1 SGHRS and CDR2 YFSETQ. CDR3 bases: TGCGCCAGCAGCTTGGGCATATCGAGCTCCTACGAGCAGTACTTC. Translated, it gives CASSLGISSSYEQYF. The variable domain in full, completed from reference TRBV5-1 and TRBJ2-7, reads KAGVTQTPRYLIKTRGQQVTLSCSPISGHRSVSWYQQTPGQGLQFLFEYFSETQRNKGNFPGRFSGRQFSNSRSEMNVSTLELGDSALYLCASSLGISSSYEQYFGPGTRLTVT.

This clonotype occurred a few times. The chain links TRBV11-2 to TRBJ2-1; D not certain. Germline lookup yields CDR1 SGHAT and CDR2 FQNNGV. The CDR3 consists of 16 residues. V was shortened by 4 bases and J by 6 bases, with 19 bases between the two germline ends. CDR3 residues: CASSSSRSRRVNEQFF. For the CDR3, the DNA is TGTGCCAGCAGCTCCTCCCGTTCCCGAAGGGTCAATGAGCAGTTCTTC.

V gene TRBV20-1 combines with J gene TRBJ2-5; 7 nucleotides line up with TRBD1. Trimming removed 7 bases from V and 4 bases from J; junction bases left unmatched: 6. The CDR3 contains 12 residues. Germline V CDR1 and CDR2: DFQATT, SNEGSKA (reference sequence). The CDR3 protein is CSVTGQRETQYF. CDR3 bases: TGCAGTGTCACGGGACAGAGAGAGACCCAGTACTTC.

The chain couples TRBV30 to TRBJ1-2; TRBD1 matches at 9 bases. CDR3 size: 14 residues. The germline V gene encodes CDR1 GTSNPN and CDR2 SVGIG (reference sequence). The junction had 8 bases not matched to a gene; V was cut back by 2 bases and J by 7 bases. This chain's CDR3 is CAWSLGQGSRGYTF. The CDR3 nucleotides read TGTGCCTGGAGTTTGGGACAGGGCAGTCGTGGCTACACCTTC.

In this sample, this clonotype turned up a few times. This chain uses TRBV20-1 with TRBJ2-1, with D tentatively TRBD1 (5 bases). Trimming cost V 6 bases and J 3 bases, with 15 bases left between them. Germline CDR1 DFQATT, CDR2 SNEGSKA (reference sequence). This CDR3 has 14 amino acids. The CDR3 coding sequence is TGCAGTGCCCCGCCCAGGGTAATCTACAATGAGCAGTTCTTC. Amino acid sequence: CSAPPRVIYNEQFF.

This clonotype occurred many times. This chain links TRBV7-9 with TRBJ2-5; D gene unclear. CDR3 length equals 12 residues. Germline V gene sequence: CDR1 SEHNR, CDR2 FQNEAQ (reference sequence). Trimming cost V 1 base and J 4 bases, with 4 bases left between them. This CDR3 reads CASSLVIETQYF. The CDR3 DNA reads TGTGCCAGCAGCTTAGTCATAGAGACCCAGTACTTC.

CDR3: CASSLLGNEQYV. DNA for the CDR3: TGTGCCAGCAGCTTATTGGGAAACGAGCAGTACGTC. V is TRBV11-2 and J is TRBJ2-7; D unclear. This CDR3 comprises 12 residues. Trimming left V 2 bases short and J 5 bases short, with 7 bases between. Germline assignment: CDR1 SGHAT and CDR2 FQNNGV.

Only a few counts were recorded for this clonotype. A read error is possible here, since a much larger clone lies one base away. CDR3 amino acids: CASSILTYEQYF. DNA for the CDR3: TGTGCCAGCAGTATACTAACCTACGAGCAGTACTTC. The chain uses TRBV28 and TRBJ2-5; D is ambiguous. Near its end, the DNA agrees better with TRBJ2-7, so the J call may be wrong. The CDR3 spans 12 residues. The V gene's germline CDR1 is MDHEN and CDR2 SYDVKM.

The chain couples TRBV10-3 to TRBJ2-5; maybe TRBD1 (7 bases). V was shortened by 6 bases and J by 1 base, with 12 bases between the two germline ends. The CDR3 sequence is 14 residues long. Germline values: CDR1 ENHRY, CDR2 SYGVKD. The CDR3 coding sequence is TGTGCCATCAGGGGGGGACAGTCCCAAGAGACCCAGTACTTC. Its protein product is CAIRGGQSQETQYF.

The chain recombines TRBV7-9 with TRBJ1-2; 8 bases align to TRBD1. Germline CDR1 is SEHNR and CDR2 is FQNEAQ (reference sequence). V gave up 5 bases and J gave up 10 bases; unmatched junction bases: 3. CDR3 length equals 11 residues. The CDR3 protein is CASSRTGIYTF. The DNA for the CDR3 is TGTGCCAGCAGCCGGACAGGGATCTACACCTTC.